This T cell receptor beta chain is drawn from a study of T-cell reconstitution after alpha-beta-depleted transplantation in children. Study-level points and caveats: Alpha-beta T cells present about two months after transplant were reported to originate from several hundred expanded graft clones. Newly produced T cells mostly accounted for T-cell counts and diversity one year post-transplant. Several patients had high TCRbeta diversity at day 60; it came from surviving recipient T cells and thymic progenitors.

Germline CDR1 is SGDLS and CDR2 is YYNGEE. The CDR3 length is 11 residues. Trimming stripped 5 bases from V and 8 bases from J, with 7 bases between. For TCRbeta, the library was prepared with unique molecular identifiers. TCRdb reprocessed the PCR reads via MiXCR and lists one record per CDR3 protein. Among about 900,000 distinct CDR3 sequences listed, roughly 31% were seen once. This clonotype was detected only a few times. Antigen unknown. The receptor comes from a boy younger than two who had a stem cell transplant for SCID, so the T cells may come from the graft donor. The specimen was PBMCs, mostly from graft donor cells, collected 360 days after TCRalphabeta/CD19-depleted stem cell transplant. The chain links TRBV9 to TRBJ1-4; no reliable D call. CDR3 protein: CASSGGEKLFF. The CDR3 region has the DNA TGTGCCAGCAGTGGAGGGGAAAAACTGTTTTTT.